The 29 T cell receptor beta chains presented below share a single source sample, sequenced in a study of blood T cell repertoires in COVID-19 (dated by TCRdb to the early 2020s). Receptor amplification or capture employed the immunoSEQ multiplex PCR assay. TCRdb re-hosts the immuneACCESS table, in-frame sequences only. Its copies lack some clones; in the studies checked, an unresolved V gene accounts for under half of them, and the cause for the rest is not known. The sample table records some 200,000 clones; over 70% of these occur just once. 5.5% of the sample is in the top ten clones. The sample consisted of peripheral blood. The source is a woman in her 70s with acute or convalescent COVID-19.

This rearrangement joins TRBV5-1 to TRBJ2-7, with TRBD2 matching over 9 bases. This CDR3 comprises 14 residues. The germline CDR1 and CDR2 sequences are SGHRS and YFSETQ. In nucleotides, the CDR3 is TGCGCGTCCGTTGCGGGAGGGCCCTCCTACGAGCAGTACTTC. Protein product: CASVAGGPSYEQYF.

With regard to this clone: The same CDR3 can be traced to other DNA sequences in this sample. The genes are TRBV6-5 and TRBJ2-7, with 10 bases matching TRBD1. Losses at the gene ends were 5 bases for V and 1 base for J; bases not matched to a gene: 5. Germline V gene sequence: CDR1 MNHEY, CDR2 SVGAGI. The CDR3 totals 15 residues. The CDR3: CASSNPGQGSYEQYF. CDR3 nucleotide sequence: TGTGCCAGCAGTAATCCGGGACAGGGGTCCTACGAGCAGTACTTC.

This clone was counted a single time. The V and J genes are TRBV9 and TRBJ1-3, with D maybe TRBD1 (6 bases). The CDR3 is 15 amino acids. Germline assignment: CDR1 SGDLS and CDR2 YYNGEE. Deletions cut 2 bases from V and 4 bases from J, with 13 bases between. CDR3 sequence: CASSVETGYGNTIYF. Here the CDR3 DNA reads TGTGCCAGCAGCGTGGAAACAGGGTACGGAAACACCATATATTTT. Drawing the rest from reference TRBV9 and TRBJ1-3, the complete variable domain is DSGVTQTPKHLITATGQRVTLRCSPRSGDLSVYWYQQSLDQGLQFLIQYYNGEERAKGNILERFSAQQFPDLHSELNLSSLELGDSALYFCASSVETGYGNTIYFGEGSWLTVV.

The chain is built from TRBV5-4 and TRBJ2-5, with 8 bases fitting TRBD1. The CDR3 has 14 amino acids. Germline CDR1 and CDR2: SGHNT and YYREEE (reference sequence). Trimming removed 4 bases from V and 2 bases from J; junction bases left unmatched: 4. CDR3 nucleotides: TGTGCCAGCAGCGGGGGGACAGGTCAAGAGACCCAGTACTTC. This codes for CASSGGTGQETQYF.

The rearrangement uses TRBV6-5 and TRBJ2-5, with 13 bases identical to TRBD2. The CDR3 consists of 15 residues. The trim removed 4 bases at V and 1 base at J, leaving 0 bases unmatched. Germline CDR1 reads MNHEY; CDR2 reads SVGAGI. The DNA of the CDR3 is TGTGCCAGCAGTTGGACTAGCGGGGGCCAAGAGACCCAGTACTTC. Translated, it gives CASSWTSGGQETQYF.

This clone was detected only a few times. The CDR3 nucleotides are TGTGCCAGCAGTGACGGGGGACGGGGCAATCAGCCCCAGCATTTT. Translating gives CASSDGGRGNQPQHF. This chain links TRBV2 with TRBJ1-5, with D tentatively TRBD1 (5 bases). Germline V gene lookup returns CDR1 SNHLY and CDR2 FYNNEI. The CDR3 has 15 amino acids. Between the trimmed V and J ends, which lost 3 bases and 2 bases, there was a span of 11 bases.

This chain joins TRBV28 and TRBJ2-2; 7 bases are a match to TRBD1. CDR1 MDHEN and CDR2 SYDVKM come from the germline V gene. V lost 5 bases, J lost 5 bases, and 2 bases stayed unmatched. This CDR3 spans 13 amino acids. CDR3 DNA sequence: TGTGCCAGCAGTGGGGACAGTACCGGGGAGCTGTTTTTT. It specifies CASSGDSTGELFF.

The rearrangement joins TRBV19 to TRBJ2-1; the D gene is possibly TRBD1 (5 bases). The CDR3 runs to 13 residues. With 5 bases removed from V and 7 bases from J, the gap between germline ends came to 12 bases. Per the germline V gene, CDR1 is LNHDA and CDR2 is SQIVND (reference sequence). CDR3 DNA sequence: TGTGCCAGTAGTGCGATCCAGGGAAATGAGCAGTTCTTC. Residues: CASSAIQGNEQFF.

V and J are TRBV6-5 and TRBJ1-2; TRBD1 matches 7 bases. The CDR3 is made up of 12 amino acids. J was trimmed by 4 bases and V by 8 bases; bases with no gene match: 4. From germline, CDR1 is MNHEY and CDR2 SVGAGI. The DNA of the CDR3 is TGTGCCAGCCGACGACAGGGCTATGGCTACACCTTC. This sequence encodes CASRRQGYGYTF.

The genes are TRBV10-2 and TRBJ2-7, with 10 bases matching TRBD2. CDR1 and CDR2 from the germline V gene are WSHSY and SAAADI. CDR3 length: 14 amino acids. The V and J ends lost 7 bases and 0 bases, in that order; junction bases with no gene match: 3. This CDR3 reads CASIGLADSYEQYF. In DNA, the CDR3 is TGCGCCAGCATCGGACTAGCGGACTCCTACGAGCAGTACTTC.

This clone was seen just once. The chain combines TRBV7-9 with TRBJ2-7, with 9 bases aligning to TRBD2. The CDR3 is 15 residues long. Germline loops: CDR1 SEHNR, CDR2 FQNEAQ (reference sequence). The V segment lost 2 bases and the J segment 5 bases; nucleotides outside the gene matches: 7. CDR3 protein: CASSLRLAGEDEQYF. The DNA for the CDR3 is TGTGCCAGCAGCTTACGATTAGCGGGAGAGGACGAGCAGTACTTC.

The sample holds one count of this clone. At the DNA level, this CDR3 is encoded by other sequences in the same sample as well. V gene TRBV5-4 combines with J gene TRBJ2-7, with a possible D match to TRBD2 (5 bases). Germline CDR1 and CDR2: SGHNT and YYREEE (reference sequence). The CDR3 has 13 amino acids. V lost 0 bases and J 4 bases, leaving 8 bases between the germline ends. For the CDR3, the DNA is TGTGCCAGCAGCTTGGGGACGGGATACGAGCAGTACTTC. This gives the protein CASSLGTGYEQYF.

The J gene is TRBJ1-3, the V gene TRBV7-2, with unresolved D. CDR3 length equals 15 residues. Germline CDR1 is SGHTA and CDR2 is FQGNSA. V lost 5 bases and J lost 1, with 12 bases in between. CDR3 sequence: CASSLSAASGNTIYF. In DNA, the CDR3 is TGTGCCAGCAGCCTATCCGCGGCATCTGGAAACACCATATATTTT.

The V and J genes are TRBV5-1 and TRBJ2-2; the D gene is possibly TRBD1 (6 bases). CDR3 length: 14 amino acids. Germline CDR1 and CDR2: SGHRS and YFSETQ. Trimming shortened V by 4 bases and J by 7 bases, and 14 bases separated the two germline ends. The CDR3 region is CASSKETGIGELFF. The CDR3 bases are TGCGCCAGCAGCAAGGAAACAGGGATCGGGGAGCTGTTTTTT.

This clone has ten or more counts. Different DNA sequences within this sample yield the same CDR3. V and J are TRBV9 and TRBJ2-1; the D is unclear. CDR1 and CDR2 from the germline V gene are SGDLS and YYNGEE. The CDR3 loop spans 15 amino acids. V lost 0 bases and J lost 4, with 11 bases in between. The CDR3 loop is CASSVGGEPYNEQFF. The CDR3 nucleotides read TGTGCCAGCAGCGTAGGCGGAGAACCATACAATGAGCAGTTCTTC.

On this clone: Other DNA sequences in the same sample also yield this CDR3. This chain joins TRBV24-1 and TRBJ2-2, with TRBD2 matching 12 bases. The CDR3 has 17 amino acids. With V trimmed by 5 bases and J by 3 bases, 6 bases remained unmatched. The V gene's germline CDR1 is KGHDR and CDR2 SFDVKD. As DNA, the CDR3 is TGTGCCACCAGTGGTCTAGCGGGAGGGTTGTACACCGGGGAGCTGTTTTTT. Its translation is CATSGLAGGLYTGELFF.

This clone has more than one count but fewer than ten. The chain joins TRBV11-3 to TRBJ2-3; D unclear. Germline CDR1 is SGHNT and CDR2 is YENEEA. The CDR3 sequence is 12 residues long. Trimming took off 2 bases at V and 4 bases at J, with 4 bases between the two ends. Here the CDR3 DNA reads TGTGCCAGCAGCTTACTAGCAGATACGCAGTATTTT. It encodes CASSLLADTQYF. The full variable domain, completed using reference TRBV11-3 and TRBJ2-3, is EAGVVQSPRYKIIEKKQPVAFWCNPISGHNTLYWYLQNLGQGPELLIRYENEEAVDDSQLPKDRFSAERLKGVDSTLKIQPAELGDSAVYLCASSLLADTQYFGPGTRLTVL.

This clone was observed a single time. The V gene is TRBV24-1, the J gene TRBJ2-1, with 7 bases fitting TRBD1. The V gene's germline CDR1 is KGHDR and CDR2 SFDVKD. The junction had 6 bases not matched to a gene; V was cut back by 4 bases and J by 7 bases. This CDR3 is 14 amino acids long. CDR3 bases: TGTGCCACCAGTGAACCGGGACAGCCTAATGAGCAGTTCTTC. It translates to CATSEPGQPNEQFF.

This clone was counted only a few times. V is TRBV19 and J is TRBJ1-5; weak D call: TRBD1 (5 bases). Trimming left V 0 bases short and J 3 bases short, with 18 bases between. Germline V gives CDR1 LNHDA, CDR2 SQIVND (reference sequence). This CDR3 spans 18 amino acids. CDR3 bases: TGTGCCAGTAGTATAGAGGGGCAGCTAACCTCCCCCAATCAGCCCCAGCATTTT. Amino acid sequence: CASSIEGQLTSPNQPQHF.

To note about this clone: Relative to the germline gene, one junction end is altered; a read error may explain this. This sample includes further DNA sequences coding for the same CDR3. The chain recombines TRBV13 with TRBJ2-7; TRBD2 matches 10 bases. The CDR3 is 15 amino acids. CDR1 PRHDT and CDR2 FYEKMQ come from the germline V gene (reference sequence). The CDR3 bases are TGTGCCAGCAGCCTAGGACTAGCGGACTCCTACGAGCAGTACTTC. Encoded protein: CASSLGLADSYEQYF. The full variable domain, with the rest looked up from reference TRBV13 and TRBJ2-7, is AAGVIQSPRHLIKEKRETATLKCYPIPRHDTVYWYQQGPGQDPQFLISFYEKMQSDKGSIPDRFSAQQFSDYHSELNMSSLELGDSALYFCASSLGLADSYEQYFGPGTRLTVT.

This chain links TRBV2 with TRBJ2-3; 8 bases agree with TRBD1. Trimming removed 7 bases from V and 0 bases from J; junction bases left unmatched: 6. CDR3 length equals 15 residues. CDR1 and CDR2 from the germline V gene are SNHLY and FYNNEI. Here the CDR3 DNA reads TGTGCCAGCACCCGGGACAGGACTAGCACAGATACGCAGTATTTT. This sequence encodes CASTRDRTSTDTQYF.

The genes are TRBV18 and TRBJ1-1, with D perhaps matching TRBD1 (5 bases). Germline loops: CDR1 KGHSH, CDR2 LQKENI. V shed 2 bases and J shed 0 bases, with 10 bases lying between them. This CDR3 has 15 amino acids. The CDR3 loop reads CASSPGAGLNTEAFF. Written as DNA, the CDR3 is TGTGCCAGCTCACCAGGGGCAGGTTTGAACACTGAAGCTTTCTTT.

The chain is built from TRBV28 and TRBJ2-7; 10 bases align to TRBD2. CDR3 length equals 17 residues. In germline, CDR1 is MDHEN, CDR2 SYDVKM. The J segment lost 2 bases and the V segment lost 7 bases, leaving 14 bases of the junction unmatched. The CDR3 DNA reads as TGTGCCAGCACTCCCCGGATTTGGACTAGCGGAGCCTACGAGCAGTACTTC. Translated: CASTPRIWTSGAYEQYF.

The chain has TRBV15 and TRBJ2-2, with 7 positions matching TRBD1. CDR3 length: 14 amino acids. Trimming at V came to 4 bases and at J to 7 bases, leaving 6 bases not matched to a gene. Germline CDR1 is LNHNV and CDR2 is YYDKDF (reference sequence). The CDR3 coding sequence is TGTGCCACCAGCATGACAACAGGGGTCGGGGAGCTGTTTTTT. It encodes CATSMTTGVGELFF.

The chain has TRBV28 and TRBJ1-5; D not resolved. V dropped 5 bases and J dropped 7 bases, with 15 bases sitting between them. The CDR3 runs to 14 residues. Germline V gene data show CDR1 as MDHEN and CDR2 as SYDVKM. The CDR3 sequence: CASSPKTRFQPQHF. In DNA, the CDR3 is TGTGCCAGCAGTCCCAAGACCAGGTTCCAGCCCCAGCATTTT.

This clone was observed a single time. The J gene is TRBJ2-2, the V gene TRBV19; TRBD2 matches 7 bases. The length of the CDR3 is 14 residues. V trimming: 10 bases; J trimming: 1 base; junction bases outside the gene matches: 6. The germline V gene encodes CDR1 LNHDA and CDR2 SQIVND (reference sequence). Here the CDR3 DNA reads TGTGCCACCTCGGGACTAAGGAACACCGGGGAGCTGTTTTTT. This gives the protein CATSGLRNTGELFF.

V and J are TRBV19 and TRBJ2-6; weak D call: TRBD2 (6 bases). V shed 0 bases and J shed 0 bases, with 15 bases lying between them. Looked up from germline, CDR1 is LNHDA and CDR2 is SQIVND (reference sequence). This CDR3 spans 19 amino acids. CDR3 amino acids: CASSIDRRGLASGANVLTF. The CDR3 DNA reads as TGTGCCAGTAGTATAGATCGGCGGGGTTTAGCCTCTGGGGCCAACGTCCTGACTTTC.

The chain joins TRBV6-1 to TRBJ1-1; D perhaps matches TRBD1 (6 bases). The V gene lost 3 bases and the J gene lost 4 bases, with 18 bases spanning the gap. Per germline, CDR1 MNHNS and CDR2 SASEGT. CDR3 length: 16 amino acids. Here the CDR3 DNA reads TGTGCCAGCAGTGATTTACAGGGCTCCGTGAGCACTGAAGCTTTCTTT. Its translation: CASSDLQGSVSTEAFF.

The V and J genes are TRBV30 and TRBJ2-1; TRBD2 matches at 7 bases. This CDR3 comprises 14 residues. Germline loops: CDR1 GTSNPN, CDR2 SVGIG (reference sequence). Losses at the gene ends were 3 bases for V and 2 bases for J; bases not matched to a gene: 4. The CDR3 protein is CAWRASGPYNEQFF. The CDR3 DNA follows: TGTGCCTGGAGGGCTAGCGGTCCCTACAATGAGCAGTTCTTC.